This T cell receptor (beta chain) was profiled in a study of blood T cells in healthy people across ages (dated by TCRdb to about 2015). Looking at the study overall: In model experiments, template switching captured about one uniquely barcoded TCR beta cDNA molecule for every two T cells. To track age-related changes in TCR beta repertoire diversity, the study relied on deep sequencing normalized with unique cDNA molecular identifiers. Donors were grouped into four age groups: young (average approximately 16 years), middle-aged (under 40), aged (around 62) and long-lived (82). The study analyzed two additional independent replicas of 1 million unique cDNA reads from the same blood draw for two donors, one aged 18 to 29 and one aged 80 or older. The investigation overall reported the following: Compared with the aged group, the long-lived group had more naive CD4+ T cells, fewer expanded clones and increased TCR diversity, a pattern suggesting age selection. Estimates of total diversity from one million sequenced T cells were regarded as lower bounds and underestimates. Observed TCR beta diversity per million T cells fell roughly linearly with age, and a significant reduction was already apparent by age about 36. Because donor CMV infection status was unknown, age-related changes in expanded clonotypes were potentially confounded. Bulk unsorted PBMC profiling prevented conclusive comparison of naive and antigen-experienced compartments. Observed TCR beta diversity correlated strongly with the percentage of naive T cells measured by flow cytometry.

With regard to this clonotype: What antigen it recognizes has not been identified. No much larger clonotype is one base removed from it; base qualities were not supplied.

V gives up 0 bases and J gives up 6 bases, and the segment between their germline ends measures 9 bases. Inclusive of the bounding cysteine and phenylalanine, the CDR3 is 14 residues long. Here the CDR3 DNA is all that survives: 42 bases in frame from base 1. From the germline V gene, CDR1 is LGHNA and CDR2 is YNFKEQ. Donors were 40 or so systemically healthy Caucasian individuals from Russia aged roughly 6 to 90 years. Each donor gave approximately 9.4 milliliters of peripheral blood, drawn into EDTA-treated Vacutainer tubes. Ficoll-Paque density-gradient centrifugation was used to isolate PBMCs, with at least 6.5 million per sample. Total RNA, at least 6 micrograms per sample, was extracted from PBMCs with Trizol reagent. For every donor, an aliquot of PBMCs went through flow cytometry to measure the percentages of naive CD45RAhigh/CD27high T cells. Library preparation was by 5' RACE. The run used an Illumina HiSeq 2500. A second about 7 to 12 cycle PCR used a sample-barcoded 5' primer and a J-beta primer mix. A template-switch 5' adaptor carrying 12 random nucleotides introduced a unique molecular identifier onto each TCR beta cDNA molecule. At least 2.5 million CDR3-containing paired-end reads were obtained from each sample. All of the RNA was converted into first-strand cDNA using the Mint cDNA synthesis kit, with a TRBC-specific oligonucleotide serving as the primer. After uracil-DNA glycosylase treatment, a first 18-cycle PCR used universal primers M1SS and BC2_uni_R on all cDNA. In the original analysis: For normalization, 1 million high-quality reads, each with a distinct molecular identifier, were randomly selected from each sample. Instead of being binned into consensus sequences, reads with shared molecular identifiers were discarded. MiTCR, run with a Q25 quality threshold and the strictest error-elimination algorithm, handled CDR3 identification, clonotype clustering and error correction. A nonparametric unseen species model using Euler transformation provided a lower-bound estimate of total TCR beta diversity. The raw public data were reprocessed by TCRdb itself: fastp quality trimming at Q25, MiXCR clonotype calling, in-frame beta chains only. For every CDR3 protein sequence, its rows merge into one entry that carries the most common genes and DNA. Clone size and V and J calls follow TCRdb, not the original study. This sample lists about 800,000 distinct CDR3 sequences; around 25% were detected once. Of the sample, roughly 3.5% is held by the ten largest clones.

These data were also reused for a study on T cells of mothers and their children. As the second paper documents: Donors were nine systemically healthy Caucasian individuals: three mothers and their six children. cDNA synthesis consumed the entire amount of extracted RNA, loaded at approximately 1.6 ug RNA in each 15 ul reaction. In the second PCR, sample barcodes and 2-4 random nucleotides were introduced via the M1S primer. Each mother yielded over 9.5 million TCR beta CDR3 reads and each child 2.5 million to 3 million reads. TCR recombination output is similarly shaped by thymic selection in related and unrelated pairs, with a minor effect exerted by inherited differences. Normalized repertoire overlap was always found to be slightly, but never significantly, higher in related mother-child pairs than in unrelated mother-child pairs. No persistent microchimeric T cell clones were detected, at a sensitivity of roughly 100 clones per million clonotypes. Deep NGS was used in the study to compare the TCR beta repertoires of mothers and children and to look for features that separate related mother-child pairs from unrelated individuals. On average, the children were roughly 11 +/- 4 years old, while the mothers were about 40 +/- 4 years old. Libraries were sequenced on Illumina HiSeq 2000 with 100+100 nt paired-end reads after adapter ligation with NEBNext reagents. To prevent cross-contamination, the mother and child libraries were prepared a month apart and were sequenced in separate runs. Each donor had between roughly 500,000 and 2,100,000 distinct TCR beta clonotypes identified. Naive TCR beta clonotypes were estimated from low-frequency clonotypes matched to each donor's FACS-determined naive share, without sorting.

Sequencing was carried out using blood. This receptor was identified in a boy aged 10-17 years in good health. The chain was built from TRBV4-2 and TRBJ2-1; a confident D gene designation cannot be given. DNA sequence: TGTGCCAGCAGCCAAGAACGAGCGAGCAATGAGCAGTTCTTC. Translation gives CASSQERASNEQFF.